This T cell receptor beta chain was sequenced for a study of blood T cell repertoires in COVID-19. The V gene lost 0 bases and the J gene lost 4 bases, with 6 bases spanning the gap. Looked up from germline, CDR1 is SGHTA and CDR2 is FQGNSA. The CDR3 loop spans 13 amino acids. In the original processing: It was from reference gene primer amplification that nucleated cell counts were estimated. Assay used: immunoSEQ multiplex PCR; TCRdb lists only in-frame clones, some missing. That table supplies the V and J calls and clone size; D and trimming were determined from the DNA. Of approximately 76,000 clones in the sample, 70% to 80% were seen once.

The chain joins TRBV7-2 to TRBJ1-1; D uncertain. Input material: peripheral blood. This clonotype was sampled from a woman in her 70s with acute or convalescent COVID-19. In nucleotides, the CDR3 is TGTGCCAGCAGCTTAGCTCCTCTCACTGAAGCTTTCTTT. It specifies CASSLAPLTEAFF.